These 27 T cell receptor beta chains share one sample of origin, sequenced in a study of T cell responses to AZD1222 COVID-19 vaccine. Measured with immunoSEQ multiplex PCR; TCRdb has only the in-frame clones, and not every one. The sample holds 130,000 to 150,000 clones, roughly 91% seen once. Sequenced here: peripheral blood, sampled on day 0 of AZD1222 vaccination. These receptors were taken from an adult in good health.

This clone has a single count. V is TRBV2 and J is TRBJ1-4; D unclear. The V gene lost 8 bases and the J gene lost 0 bases, with 7 bases spanning the gap. This CDR3 has 13 residues. Germline V gene data show CDR1 as SNHLY and CDR2 as FYNNEI. The CDR3 DNA follows: TGTGCCAGCGCACAGACAACTAATGAAAAACTGTTTTTT. Amino acids: CASAQTTNEKLFF.

V usage is TRBV5-4 and J usage is TRBJ2-5, with 7 positions matching TRBD1. V shed 4 bases and J 5 bases; nucleotides not matched to a gene: 8. CDR3 length: 14 residues. Germline V gives CDR1 SGHNT, CDR2 YYREEE (reference sequence). CDR3 DNA sequence: TGTGCCAGCAGCGCAGGGGGTTGGGGCGAGACCCAGTACTTC. It encodes CASSAGGWGETQYF.

The CDR3 spells CASSDTLRVTYEQYF. The CDR3 region has the DNA TGTGCCAGCAGTGATACCCTTCGGGTGACCTACGAGCAGTACTTC. The V and J genes are TRBV6-4 and TRBJ2-7; the D is unclear. The ends were cut back, 3 bases at V and 2 bases at J, with 14 bases in the middle. Germline V gene data show CDR1 as MRHNA and CDR2 as SNTAGT. The CDR3 extends over 15 amino acids.

The V call is TRBV7-3, the J call TRBJ2-1; 7 bases map to TRBD2. J lost 4 bases, V lost 5 bases, and 5 bases had no gene match. This CDR3 is 14 amino acids long. Germline CDR1 and CDR2: SGHTA and FQGTGA. CDR3 DNA sequence: TGTGCCAGCAGCCTTAGCGGGTCGTACAATGAGCAGTTCTTC. It codes for CASSLSGSYNEQFF. The variable domain in full, with the rest retrieved from reference TRBV7-3 and TRBJ2-1, is GAGVSQTPSNKVTEKGKYVELRCDPISGHTALYWYRQSLGQGPEFLIYFQGTGAADDSGLPNDRFFAVRPEGSVSTLKIQRTERGDSAVYLCASSLSGSYNEQFFGPGTRLTVL.

For this clone: The same CDR3 arises from other DNA sequences in this sample as well. This chain connects TRBV2 to TRBJ2-1; no firm D call. The CDR3 has 11 residues. CDR1 is SNHLY, CDR2 FYNNEI, per germline. Trimming took 3 bases from V and 3 from J, leaving 0 bases between them. Written as DNA, the CDR3 is TGTGCCAGCAGTGACTACAATGAGCAGTTCTTC. Encoded protein: CASSDYNEQFF.

This clone was seen just once. This chain links TRBV29-1 with TRBJ1-3; no clear D gene. Germline CDR1 is SQVTM and CDR2 is ANQGSEA. The CDR3 runs to 13 residues. The ends were cut back, 3 bases at V and 4 bases at J, with 10 bases in the middle. Here the CDR3 DNA reads TGCAGCGTTGAGTTCCCTGCGGGAAACACCATATATTTT. It translates to CSVEFPAGNTIYF.

This chain uses TRBV4-1 with TRBJ1-1, with 8 bases fitting TRBD1. This CDR3 is built from 16 residues. Germline CDR1 and CDR2: MGHRA and YSYEKL. V was clipped by 1 base and J by 0 bases; unmatched bases: 4. The DNA for the CDR3 is TGCGCCAGCAGCCAAGGATCGGACAGGGTGAACACTGAAGCTTTCTTT. This translates into CASSQGSDRVNTEAFF.

This sequence joins TRBV7-8 and TRBJ1-5, with a possible D match to TRBD1 (6 bases). Germline CDR1 reads SGHVS; CDR2 reads FQNEAQ. The length of the CDR3 is 15 residues. V dropped 3 bases and J dropped 1 base, with 10 bases sitting between them. The CDR3 DNA sequence: TGTGCCAGCAGCTTGACCGGGGGCAGCAATCAGCCCCAGCATTTT. Amino acids: CASSLTGGSNQPQHF.

J is TRBJ1-3 and V is TRBV27; D remains unclear. Trimming pared 7 bases from V and 0 bases from J, leaving 10 bases between. CDR3 length: 14 amino acids. Germline values: CDR1 MNHEY, CDR2 SMNVEV (reference sequence). CDR3 sequence reads: CASKARASGNTIYF. Here the CDR3 DNA reads TGTGCCAGCAAGGCACGGGCCTCTGGAAACACCATATATTTT.

This rearrangement joins TRBV14 to TRBJ2-3; D not resolved. Germline CDR1 SGHDN, CDR2 FVKESK. V was cut by 0 bases and J by 2 bases, with 9 bases left in between. CDR3 length: 15 residues. CDR3 loop: CASSQDLQTTDTQYF. CDR3 DNA sequence: TGTGCCAGCAGCCAAGATCTTCAGACCACAGATACGCAGTATTTT.

This clone appeared a single time. This chain uses TRBV5-4 with TRBJ1-2; 11 nucleotides line up with TRBD1. This CDR3 has 17 residues. The V segment lost 3 bases and the J segment 0 bases; nucleotides outside the gene matches: 7. The germline gives CDR1 SGHNT, CDR2 YYREEE (reference sequence). CDR3 sequence (DNA): TGTGCCAGCAGCTGGCCGGGACAGGGGGTTACTAACTATGGCTACACCTTC. Translation: CASSWPGQGVTNYGYTF.

The CDR3 here is CAGTIPTQRLLNYGYTF. The CDR3 nucleotides are TGTGCCGGAACGATTCCGACCCAGCGCCTTCTTAACTATGGCTACACCTTC. The chain combines TRBV6-4 with TRBJ1-2; D ambiguous. Germline V CDR1 and CDR2: MRHNA, SNTAGT. The CDR3 has 17 amino acids. V lost 11 bases and J lost 1, with 26 bases in between.

The chain combines TRBV5-1 with TRBJ2-3, with a tentative D call TRBD1 (6 bases). The CDR3 has 14 residues. CDR1 is SGHRS and CDR2 is YFSETQ in the germline V gene. Trimming removed 3 bases from V and 0 bases from J, with 8 bases in between. The CDR3 sequence is CASSSGTSTDTQYF. CDR3 DNA sequence: TGCGCCAGCAGCTCCGGGACAAGCACAGATACGCAGTATTTT.

The rearrangement links TRBV18 to TRBJ2-6, with D tentatively TRBD1 (6 bases). V was clipped by 6 bases and J by 4 bases, with 13 bases between them. Germline CDR1 is KGHSH and CDR2 is LQKENI. This CDR3 is 15 amino acids long. The CDR3 loop is CASSHRDGGANVLTF. For the CDR3, the DNA is TGTGCCAGCTCCCACAGGGATGGGGGGGCCAACGTCCTGACTTTC.

This rearrangement joins TRBV30 to TRBJ1-2, with 7 bases fitting TRBD1. The CDR3 is made up of 14 amino acids. CDR1 and CDR2 (germline): GTSNPN, SVGIG (reference sequence). Losses at the gene ends were 2 bases for V and 8 bases for J; bases not matched to a gene: 11. As DNA, the CDR3 is TGTGCCTGGAGTCATAACAGGGGTTCGTGGGGCTACACCTTC. Amino acid sequence: CAWSHNRGSWGYTF. Together with reference TRBV30 and TRBJ1-2, the CDR3 gives the full variable domain: SQTIHQWPATLVQPVGSPLSLECTVEGTSNPNLYWYRQAAGRGLQLLFYSVGIGQISSEVPQNLSASRPQDRQFILSSKKLLLSDSGFYLCAWSHNRGSWGYTFGSGTRLTVV.

The chain couples TRBV9 to TRBJ2-1; either TRBD1 or TRBD2 may fit D (6 bases each). There are 12 residues in the CDR3. The germline CDR1 and CDR2 sequences are SGDLS and YYNGEE. Trimming stripped 4 bases from V and 8 bases from J, with 10 bases between. The DNA for the CDR3 is TGTGCCAGCAGCTCCGGGGGCGATGAGCAGTTCTTC. The encoded protein is CASSSGGDEQFF.

This chain uses TRBV2 with TRBJ2-7; D unresolved. V was clipped by 2 bases and J by 2 bases, with 13 bases between them. Germline V gene lookup returns CDR1 SNHLY and CDR2 FYNNEI. The CDR3 covers 15 residues. CDR3 region: CASSERQSPPYEQYF. The CDR3 bases are TGTGCCAGCAGTGAACGCCAATCTCCTCCCTACGAGCAGTACTTC.

V is TRBV3-1 (or the pseudogene TRBV3-2) and J is TRBJ1-1; D perhaps matches TRBD1 (5 bases). Per germline, CDR1 LGHDT and CDR2 YNNKEL (reference sequence). Deletions cut 4 bases from V and 5 bases from J, with 14 bases between. The CDR3 length is 14 residues. For the CDR3, the DNA is TGTGCCAGCAGCCCGGGACTGCTCAAAACTGAAGCTTTCTTT. Its translation is CASSPGLLKTEAFF.

CDR3 bases: TGTGCCAGCAGAGGAACCGGGGAGCTGTTTTTT. Its protein product is CASRGTGELFF. The chain links TRBV11-3 to TRBJ2-2; D gene ambiguous. In germline, CDR1 is SGHNT, CDR2 YENEEA. The ends were cut back, 6 bases at V and 5 bases at J, with 4 bases in the middle. The CDR3 has 11 amino acids.

The genes are TRBV5-1 and TRBJ1-4; 10 nucleotides align to TRBD1. The CDR3 extends over 20 amino acids. Germline-derived CDR1 and CDR2 are SGHRS and YFSETQ. Trimming took 2 bases from V and 6 from J; bases not matched to a gene: 19. In DNA form, the CDR3 reads TGCGCCAGCAGCTTAGGGGACAGGGGAAACTCCATCCTTTCGGATGAAAAACTGTTTTTT. It translates to CASSLGDRGNSILSDEKLFF.

The CDR3, as DNA: TGTGCCAGCAGCGCGGGACAGGGGCGTGGTGGCACTGAAGCTTTCTTT. It yields the protein CASSAGQGRGGTEAFF. J is TRBJ1-1 and V is TRBV5-5, with TRBD1 matching 10 bases. CDR3 length equals 16 residues. The germline V gene encodes CDR1 SGHKS and CDR2 YYEKEE (reference sequence). The V and J ends lost 4 bases and 4 bases, in that order; junction bases with no gene match: 10. The full variable domain, with the rest looked up from reference TRBV5-5 and TRBJ1-1, is DAGVTQSPTHLIKTRGQQVTLRCSPISGHKSVSWYQQVLGQGPQFIFQYYEKEERGRGNFPDRFSARQFPNYSSELNVNALLLGDSALYLCASSAGQGRGGTEAFFGQGTRLTVV.

The chain is built from TRBV11-2 and TRBJ1-1, with 8 bases identical to TRBD1. With V trimmed by 0 bases and J by 2 bases, 11 bases remained unmatched. CDR1 is SGHAT and CDR2 is FQNNGV in the germline V gene. This CDR3 has 18 amino acids. Here the CDR3 reads CASSLEGVDREVNTEAFF. In DNA, the CDR3 is TGTGCCAGCAGCTTAGAAGGGGTGGACAGGGAAGTTAACACTGAAGCTTTCTTT.

The J gene is TRBJ2-1, the V gene TRBV27; D may be TRBD1 or TRBD2 (5 bases each). Germline CDR1 and CDR2: MNHEY and SMNVEV (reference sequence). The CDR3 runs 12 residues. V lost 5 bases, J lost 10 bases, and 12 bases lay in between. The chain's CDR3 is CASSPRGGEQFF. The CDR3, as DNA: TGTGCCAGCAGTCCCCGGGGCGGAGAGCAGTTCTTC.

The chain carries TRBV19 and TRBJ1-2; tentative D call: TRBD1 (6 bases). From germline, CDR1 is LNHDA and CDR2 SQIVND (reference sequence). The germline V and J ends were trimmed by 7 bases and 6 bases, with 12 bases remaining between them. This CDR3 is built from 12 residues. CDR3 nucleotides: TGTGCCAGTACCACAGGGAGCCATGGCTACACCTTC. It codes for CASTTGSHGYTF. The full variable domain, in which reference TRBV19 and TRBJ1-2 provide the parts outside the CDR3, is DGGITQSPKYLFRKEGQNVTLSCEQNLNHDAMYWYRQDPGQGLRLIYYSQIVNDFQKGDIAEGYSVSREKKESFPLTVTSAQKNPTAFYLCASTTGSHGYTFGSGTRLTVV.

This clone was recorded only once. The J gene is TRBJ2-4, the V gene TRBV15, with D maybe TRBD1 (5 bases). The CDR3 sequence is 17 residues long. Germline loops: CDR1 LNHNV, CDR2 YYDKDF (reference sequence). V shed 5 bases and J shed 0 bases, with 17 bases lying between them. CDR3 nucleotide sequence: TGTGCCACCAGCCCACGGACGGCCACAGGAGCCAAAAACATTCAGTACTTC. It yields the protein CATSPRTATGAKNIQYF.

The CDR3 loop reads CASSQGTSGGLNIQYF. CDR3 in DNA: TGCGCCAGCAGCCAAGGGACTAGCGGGGGCCTAAACATTCAGTACTTC. J is TRBJ2-4 and V is TRBV4-1; 13 bases are a match to TRBD2. After removal of 1 base from V and 6 bases from J, the junction contained 3 bases not matched to a gene. The CDR3 is 16 amino acids. Germline V CDR1 and CDR2: MGHRA, YSYEKL.

This sequence joins TRBV5-5 and TRBJ1-4; maybe TRBD1 (5 bases). V was cut by 2 bases and J by 0 bases, with 17 bases left in between. Germline V gene data show CDR1 as SGHKS and CDR2 as YYEKEE (reference sequence). This CDR3 has 18 amino acids. The CDR3 bases are TGTGCCAGCAGCTTTATGACAGCGTTTTTTGCAACTAATGAAAAACTGTTTTTT. Residues: CASSFMTAFFATNEKLFF.